This is a list of T cell receptor beta chains from one sample in a study of shared clonotypes between healthy human individuals. The table came from immunoSEQ multiplex PCR; TCRdb's copy has only in-frame clones and leaves some out. The sample lists more than 2 million clones, around 95% occurring once. Sequenced input: naive CD8+ T cells from PBMCs. These receptors came from a young man in good health. Some clones in this sample may be carry-over from other donors' samples. Both conserved end residues are part of each CDR3. D genes are given only for firm matches. Rows may omit the clone size; those that give it use once, few, many or a size class.

j_call v_call clone_size d_call cdr3_nt cdr3_aa
TRBJ2-7 TRBV27 once - TGTGCCAGCAGTTGGCAGGGGAGCTCCTACGAGCAGTACTTC CASSWQGSSYEQYF
TRBJ2-2 TRBV27 - TRBD1 TGTGCCAGCAGTTTAGTCTCCATCCGGGACAGGGATTTCCCTAGCGGATACGGGGAGCTGTTTTTT CASSLVSIRDRDFPSGYGELFF
TRBJ2-7 TRBV5-1 - - TGCGCCAGCAGCTTGGGTACAGTCCGAGATTTGTACTTC CASSLGTVRDLYF
TRBJ2-7 TRBV30 - - TGTGCCTGGGGTGCCGGGTCCTACGAGCAGTACTTC CAWGAGSYEQYF
TRBJ1-4 TRBV4-1 - - TGCGCCAGCAGCCAAAGGGACAAGAATGAAAAACTGTTTTTT CASSQRDKNEKLFF
TRBJ2-7 TRBV19 - - TGTGCCAGTAGTATAGGGGACTCCTACGAGCAGTACTTC CASSIGDSYEQYF
TRBJ2-7 TRBV7-9 - TRBD1 TGTGCCAGCAGCGGACAGGTGGAAAGCTACGAGCAGTACTTC CASSGQVESYEQYF
TRBJ1-1 TRBV19 - - TGTGCCAGTAGTATGCGACAGGCGGGGTACACTGAAGCTTTCTTT CASSMRQAGYTEAFF
TRBJ1-4 TRBV19 - - TGTGCCAGTAGTATTACGACAAGGGGTAATGAAAAACTGTTTTTT CASSITTRGNEKLFF
TRBJ2-1 TRBV19 once TRBD2 TGTGCCAGTAGCCTACTAGCGGTCGGCCTCGGTGAGCAGTTCTTC CASSLLAVGLGEQFF
TRBJ2-1 TRBV28 - - TGTGCCAGCAGTCCCCTCTACAATGAGCAGTTCTTC CASSPLYNEQFF
TRBJ2-2 TRBV27 - - TGTGCCAGCAGTTTGCGGGGACCCGGGGAGCTGTTTTTT CASSLRGPGELFF
TRBJ2-7 TRBV27 - - TGTGCCAGCAGTTCCGGGCTTGATTCCTACGAGCAGTACTTC CASSSGLDSYEQYF
TRBJ1-1 TRBV2 - TRBD1 TGTGCCAGCAGCGGACAGGGAAACACTGAAGCTTTCTTT CASSGQGNTEAFF
TRBJ2-3 TRBV27 - TRBD2 TGTGCCAGTACTAGCGGGGTAGGAACTAGCACAGATACGCAGTATTTT CASTSGVGTSTDTQYF
TRBJ1-1 TRBV9 - - TGTGCCAGCAGCGTAGACTCCAGGGACACTGAAGCTTTCTTT CASSVDSRDTEAFF
TRBJ2-1 TRBV28 - - TGTGCCAGCAGTCTTGACAATGAGCAGTTCTTC CASSLDNEQFF
TRBJ2-5 TRBV10-1 - - TGCGCCAGCACCCACCCTCCTCAGAGGGAGACCCAGTACTTC CASTHPPQRETQYF
TRBJ2-6 TRBV28 - - TGTGCCAGCAGTTTATCCCTTACAGGGAGTGGGGACGTCCTGACTTTC CASSLSLTGSGDVLTF
TRBJ2-7 TRBV19 - TRBD2 TGTGCCAGTAGTATCCGTCTAGCGGGAACCTACGAGCAGTACTTC CASSIRLAGTYEQYF
TRBJ1-2 TRBV27 once TRBD1 TGTGCCAGCAGTTTTGTCGGGACAGGACTGGGCTACACCTTC CASSFVGTGLGYTF
TRBJ1-2 TRBV10-3 once - TGTGCCATAAAGGACATCGGCGGATATGGCTACACCTTC CAIKDIGGYGYTF
TRBJ2-3 TRBV7-9 - - TGTGCCAGCAGCCCCAGCGCAGCCCTAGGAGACACAGATACGCAGTATTTT CASSPSAALGDTDTQYF
TRBJ1-5 TRBV4-1 - - TGCGCCAGCAGTCCGGGACTTCGAGACAGCAATCAGCCCCAGCATTTT CASSPGLRDSNQPQHF
TRBJ2-7 TRBV28 - - TGTGCCAGCAGTCCCGGGTATTACGAGCAGTACTTC CASSPGYYEQYF
TRBJ2-7 TRBV10-3 once TRBD2 TGTGCCATCAGTGATGAAGGGAGGGGATACGAGCAGTACTTC CAISDEGRGYEQYF
TRBJ1-3 TRBV2 - - TGTGCCAGCCGCGACAGTATAGGAAACACCATATATTTT CASRDSIGNTIYF
TRBJ2-7 TRBV29-1 - TRBD1 TGCAGCGTTGTGAGGACAGGGAGATACGAGCAGTACTTC CSVVRTGRYEQYF
TRBJ1-1 TRBV28 - - TGTGCCGGACAAGGACAGATGAACACTGAAGCTTTCTTT CAGQGQMNTEAFF
TRBJ2-7 TRBV28 - - TGTGCCAGCAGAGATAAGGGACTGCTCTACGAGCAGTACTTC CASRDKGLLYEQYF
TRBJ2-5 TRBV27 once TRBD2 TGTGCCAGCACCCAACACATTCCGAGACCAGCGGGGGAGACCCAGTACTTC CASTQHIPRPAGETQYF
TRBJ1-4 TRBV2 - - TGTGCCAGCAACACCATATCTGGGGTTAGGGAAAAACTGTTTTTT CASNTISGVREKLFF
TRBJ2-1 TRBV29-1 - TRBD2 TGCAGCGTTGAAGATCCCCGGACTAGCGGGAGCAACAATGAGCAGTTCTTC CSVEDPRTSGSNNEQFF
TRBJ2-7 TRBV27 - - TGTGCCAGCAGTTTATCGGCAGCCTACGAGCAGTACTTC CASSLSAAYEQYF
TRBJ2-7 TRBV27 - TRBD1 TGTGCCAGCAGTCCCACCGGGACAGCTTCCTACGAGCAGTACTTC CASSPTGTASYEQYF
TRBJ2-3 TRBV19 few - TGTGCCAGTAGTATGGGAAGGTACACAGATACGCAGTATTTT CASSMGRYTDTQYF
TRBJ1-5 TRBV7-8 - - TGTGCCAGCAGCTTAGTGAGGCAGCCCGATAGCAATCAGCCCCAGCATTTT CASSLVRQPDSNQPQHF
TRBJ2-5 TRBV7-9 - TRBD1 TGTGCCAGCGGCTCCGGACAGGGGGGCCAAGAGACCCAGTACTTC CASGSGQGGQETQYF
TRBJ2-1 TRBV7-8 once TRBD2 TGTGCCAGCAGCTTCTTGGCCGGGACTAGCGGGATAGGATGGCAGTTCTTC CASSFLAGTSGIGWQFF
TRBJ2-2 TRBV7-9 once - TGTGCCAGCAACTCCTCCTTGGGCCAAGACCGTGTCACCGGGGAGCTGTTTTTT CASNSSLGQDRVTGELFF
TRBJ2-5 TRBV7-9 - - TGTGCCAGCAGCTTAGATGCGCGAGAGACCCAGTACTTC CASSLDARETQYF
TRBJ2-7 TRBV6-5 - - TGTGCCAGTCGAGAGACCTACGAGCAGTACTTC CASRETYEQYF
TRBJ1-2 TRBV15 - - TGTGCCACCAGCAGCACACCCCTGGGGCCACCGGGGGGCTACACCTTC CATSSTPLGPPGGYTF
TRBJ1-4 TRBV5-1 - - TGCGCCAGCAGCTTGTCGTCGGCGCGGACTAATGAAAAACTGTTTTTT CASSLSSARTNEKLFF
TRBJ2-1 TRBV29-1 - TRBD1 TGCAGCGTTGATGGACAGGTCTACAATGAGCAGTTCTTC CSVDGQVYNEQFF
TRBJ2-3 TRBV9 - TRBD2 TGTGCCAGCAGCGTAGTCCCTAGCGGGAGCACAGATACGCAGTATTTT CASSVVPSGSTDTQYF
TRBJ2-3 TRBV6-6 - - TGTGCCAGCAGCCACGCGGGTACGAGCAGCACAGATACGCAGTATTTT CASSHAGTSSTDTQYF
TRBJ2-3 TRBV2 - - TGTGCCAGCAGTGAGGCCCCTGCAGATACGCAGTATTTT CASSEAPADTQYF
TRBJ2-3 TRBV7-6 - TRBD2 TGTGCCAGCAGCTTCAGCGGGAGGGACCTCACAGATACGCAGTATTTT CASSFSGRDLTDTQYF